Each of the 18 T cell receptor beta chains below was sequenced from the same sample in a study of T cell clonality in common variable immunodeficiency (dated by TCRdb to between 2014 and 2016). Libraries were prepared through the immunoSEQ multiplex PCR assay. Here the immuneACCESS table is served through TCRdb, limited to in-frame sequences with V and J called. Missing clones are a known gap in these copies; in checked studies unresolved V genes cover under half, and the rest lacks a known reason. The sample counts tens of thousands of clones, each observed more than once. The ten biggest clones cover roughly 3.2% of the sample. The sequenced material came from peripheral blood mononuclear cells. The receptors here all came from a person aged 18 to 75 in good health.

There are many counts of this clone. The sequence runs out 3 residues before the end of the CDR3; the remainder is reconstructed from the germline J gene. The chain is built from TRBV7-9 and TRBJ2-1; D is perhaps TRBD1 (5 bases). This CDR3 contains 15 residues. CDR1 is SEHNR, CDR2 FQNEAQ, per germline (reference sequence). Trimming pared 2 bases from V and 2 bases from J, leaving 10 bases between. The CDR3 reads CASSLTDIAYNEQFF. The sequenced CDR3 bases are TGTGCCAGCAGCTTAACGGACATAGCCTACAATGAG.

This clone has ten or more counts. The DNA ends 3 residues before the CDR3 does, and the rest of the CDR3 is filled in from the germline J gene. J is TRBJ2-5 and V is TRBV5-1, with 11 nucleotides matching TRBD2. The V gene end was trimmed by 1 base and the J gene end by 0 bases; junction bases not matched to a gene: 8. The CDR3 covers 18 residues. CDR1 SGHRS and CDR2 YFSETQ come from the germline V gene. CDR3 DNA (partial): TGCGCCAGCAGCTTGAGGGGACGGGGACTAGCGGACCAAGAGACC. This translates into CASSLRGRGLADQET. The full CDR3 protein is CASSLRGRGLADQETQYF.

The table lists this clone with many counts. The sequenced part of the CDR3 DNA is TGTGCCAGCAGCTTACGGGGGAACACCGGGGAG. This gives the protein CASSLRGNTGE. The CDR3 as a whole reads CASSLRGNTGELFF. The chain couples TRBV11-3 to TRBJ2-2; D is perhaps TRBD2 (5 bases). The read stops 3 residues short of the end of the CDR3; the missing end is completed from the germline J gene. With 2 bases removed from V and 1 base from J, the gap between germline ends came to 5 bases. The CDR3 is 14 residues long. CDR1 SGHNT and CDR2 YENEEA come from the germline V gene.

This clone was detected ten times or more. CDR3 DNA (partial): TGTGCCAGCAGCTTAGGTACGGGGATTTATGGC. Amino acids: CASSLGTGIYG. The whole CDR3 region reads CASSLGTGIYGYTF. This chain links TRBV7-9 with TRBJ1-2; no clear D. The read halts 3 residues ahead of the CDR3 end, with the missing end drawn from the germline J gene. Per germline, CDR1 SEHNR and CDR2 FQNEAQ (reference sequence). The CDR3 has 14 amino acids. The V and J ends lost 1 base and 5 bases respectively, with 11 bases between them.

This clone was observed at least ten times. Read sequence stops 3 residues before the CDR3 end, and the germline J gene provides the missing end. V gene TRBV7-8 combines with J gene TRBJ2-7, with a possible D match to TRBD2 (5 bases). Trimming took 5 bases from V and 0 from J, leaving 17 bases between them. Germline lookup yields CDR1 SGHVS and CDR2 FQNEAQ. The CDR3 sequence is 16 residues long. CDR3 DNA (partial): TGTGCCAGCAGCCCCTTACCCGGAGGACTCTCCTACGAG. Translating gives CASSPLPGGLSYE. The full CDR3 is CASSPLPGGLSYEQYF. The whole variable domain, filled in from reference TRBV7-8 and TRBJ2-7, reads GAGVSQSPRYKVAKRGQDVALRCDPISGHVSLFWYQQALGQGPEFLTYFQNEAQLDKSGLPSDRFFAERPEGSVSTLKIQRTQQEDSAVYLCASSPLPGGLSYEQYFGPGTRLTVT.

This clone came up many times. Sequencing ends 3 residues short of the CDR3 end; the germline J gene provides the rest. V usage is TRBV5-1 and J usage is TRBJ1-6; no clear D gene. The CDR3 runs 18 residues. V was clipped by 1 base and J by 6 bases, with 20 bases between them. Germline CDR1 is SGHRS and CDR2 is YFSETQ. CDR3 sequence reads: CASSLSVRVGGSNSPLHF. The CDR3 bases that were read are TGCGCCAGCAGCTTGTCTGTAAGGGTAGGAGGGTCTAATTCACCC.

This clone was recorded at least ten times. The read finishes 3 residues shy of the CDR3 end, and the germline J gene is used to complete it. The chain combines TRBV7-9 with TRBJ1-5; a possible D gene is TRBD1 (5 bases). Trimming removed 1 base at V and 1 base at J, with 8 bases between. Looked up from germline, CDR1 is SEHNR and CDR2 is FQNEAQ (reference sequence). The CDR3 contains 15 residues. The CDR3 DNA, read in part, is TGTGCCAGCAGCTTAGTAGGGGCCAGCAATCAGCCC. Protein product: CASSLVGASNQP. The entire CDR3 reads CASSLVGASNQPQHF. Supplemented by reference TRBV7-9 and TRBJ1-5, the full variable domain reads DTGVSQNPRHKITKRGQNVTFRCDPISEHNRLYWYRQTLGQGPEFLTYFQNEAQLEKSRLLSDRFSAERPKGSFSTLEIQRTEQGDSAMYLCASSLVGASNQPQHFGDGTRLSIL.

This clone was seen more than once but under ten times. From the germline J gene comes the end of the CDR3, since the read stops 3 residues before it. The genes are TRBV5-1 and TRBJ2-7; 10 nucleotides line up with TRBD2. This CDR3 is 14 amino acids long. From germline, CDR1 is SGHRS and CDR2 YFSETQ. After removal of 2 bases from V and 5 bases from J, the junction contained 4 bases not matched to a gene. This CDR3 is CASSLAGGGHEQYF. The CDR3 bases that were read are TGCGCCAGCAGCTTAGCGGGAGGGGGCCACGAG.

This clone was picked up many times. The CDR3 end lies 3 residues beyond the end of the read and is filled in from the germline J gene. The genes are TRBV5-1 and TRBJ1-5, with a tentative D call TRBD1 (5 bases). There are 14 residues in the CDR3. Trimming removed 0 bases at V and 8 bases at J, with 12 bases between. Per the germline V gene, CDR1 is SGHRS and CDR2 is YFSETQ. The CDR3 DNA, read in part, is TGCGCCAGCAGCTTGGAAGGCCTCAGGGAGCCC. This encodes CASSLEGLREP. The full CDR3 reads CASSLEGLREPQHF.

This clone was counted at least ten times. The CDR3 is cut off 3 residues early in the read; its end comes from the germline J gene. V usage is TRBV27 and J usage is TRBJ2-7, with 12 bases that match TRBD1. CDR1 and CDR2 from the germline V gene are MNHEY and SMNVEV (reference sequence). This CDR3 is 19 amino acids long. V trimming: 2 bases; J trimming: 3 bases; junction bases outside the gene matches: 14. The CDR3 DNA, read in part, is TGTGCCAGCAGTTTAACCCCAGGGGGACAGGGGGCGAGCGACTACGAG. It yields the protein CASSLTPGGQGASDYE. The whole CDR3 protein is CASSLTPGGQGASDYEQYF.

This clone occurred many times. The sequenced fragment ends 3 residues before the CDR3 boundary, so the rest is inferred from the germline J gene. The genes are TRBV5-1 and TRBJ2-1; TRBD2 matches at 7 bases. The germline gives CDR1 SGHRS, CDR2 YFSETQ. The trim removed 3 bases at V and 6 bases at J, leaving 15 bases unmatched. CDR3 length: 17 amino acids. The CDR3 DNA, read in part, is TGCGCCAGCAGCTCGAGGTTAGCGGGCGGGGGAACCAATGAG. This gives the protein CASSSRLAGGGTNE. In full, the CDR3 reads CASSSRLAGGGTNEQFF.

The sample holds many counts of this clone. The read is 3 residues too short to cover the CDR3 end, so that end is filled in from the germline J gene. The chain joins TRBV11-2 to TRBJ2-7; 8 positions agree with TRBD1. This CDR3 comprises 15 residues. V was pared by 2 bases and J by 1 base, with 4 bases of the junction left unmatched. The germline V gene has CDR1 SGHAT and CDR2 FQNNGV. The CDR3: CASSLQGDRSYEQYF. Incomplete CDR3 DNA: TGTGCCAGCAGCTTACAAGGGGACAGGTCCTACGAG.

This clone has ten or more counts. The sequence runs out 3 residues before the end of the CDR3; the remainder is reconstructed from the germline J gene. The genes are TRBV12-3 or TRBV12-4 and TRBJ2-1, with TRBD2 as a possible D gene (5 bases). V shed 6 bases and J shed 8 bases, with 14 bases lying between them. The CDR3 is made up of 13 amino acids. This CDR3 is CASSVPAGHEQFF. CDR3 bases read: TGTGCCAGCAGCGTCCCTGCGGGCCATGAG.

The table lists this clone with many counts. The CDR3 extends 3 residues past the end of the read, so its final part is completed from the germline J gene. The chain has TRBV7-9 and TRBJ2-3; tentatively, D is TRBD1 (6 bases). From germline, CDR1 is SEHNR and CDR2 FQNEAQ (reference sequence). Trimming removed 5 bases at V and 1 base at J, with 10 bases between. The CDR3 runs 14 residues. The CDR3 loop reads CASSPDRRTDTQYF. CDR3 DNA (partial): TGTGCCAGCAGCCCAGACAGGCGCACAGATACG.

This clone was recorded at least ten times. The read comes to an end 3 residues before the CDR3 does, leaving the germline J gene to fill in the end. This chain uses TRBV12-3 or TRBV12-4 with TRBJ2-7; TRBD1 aligns across 8 bases. The V segment lost 0 bases and the J segment 0 bases; nucleotides outside the gene matches: 4. This CDR3 has 16 amino acids. The sequenced CDR3 bases are TGTGCCAGCAGTTTAGCGCGGACAGGGTTCTCCTACGAG. This gives the protein CASSLARTGFSYE. The full CDR3 reads CASSLARTGFSYEQYF.

Ten or more counts support this clone. Read sequence stops 3 residues before the CDR3 end, and the germline J gene provides the missing end. This sequence joins TRBV11-2 and TRBJ1-3, with no clear D. V lost 5 bases and J 4 bases, leaving 15 bases between the germline ends. CDR3 size: 15 residues. The germline gives CDR1 SGHAT, CDR2 FQNNGV. This CDR3 reads CASSLSRGGGNTIYF. CDR3 DNA, as far as it was read: TGTGCCAGCAGCCTAAGCCGGGGTGGCGGAAACACC. Using reference TRBV11-2 and TRBJ1-3 for the parts outside the CDR3, the full variable domain is EAGVAQSPRYKIIEKRQSVAFWCNPISGHATLYWYQQILGQGPKLLIQFQNNGVVDDSQLPKDRFSAERLKGVDSTLKIQPAKLEDSAVYLCASSLSRGGGNTIYFGEGSWLTVV.

This clone was seen many times. The read stops 3 residues short of the end of the CDR3; the missing end is completed from the germline J gene. This chain uses TRBV6-2 or TRBV6-3 with TRBJ2-2; 7 bases match TRBD2. This CDR3 spans 15 amino acids. Germline V gene lookup returns CDR1 MNHEY and CDR2 SVGEGT. With V trimmed by 6 bases and J by 2 bases, 6 bases remained unmatched. CDR3 loop: CASRASGGNTGELFF. CDR3 DNA, as far as it was read: TGTGCCAGCAGGGCTAGCGGAGGAAACACCGGGGAG.

This clone was counted many times. The read gets to within 3 residues of the CDR3 end, and the germline J gene fills in the rest. The chain joins TRBV28 to TRBJ2-4, with 9 nucleotides matching TRBD1. Trimming removed 4 bases from V and 7 bases from J; junction bases left unmatched: 8. CDR1 MDHEN and CDR2 SYDVKM come from the germline V gene. The CDR3 covers 15 residues. This CDR3 is CASSSLTGGRNIQYF. The CDR3 bases that were read are TGTGCCAGCAGTTCCTTAACAGGGGGCCGGAACATT.